This TCR beta chain comes out of a study of T cell responses to AZD1222 COVID-19 vaccine. Turning to this clone: Its antigen is currently unknown.

Study results and caveats: A reported finding is that nearly half of spike-specific TCRs target unmutated variant regions.

The CDR3 length is 12 residues. V was pared by 5 bases and J by 8 bases, with 12 bases between. Per the germline V gene, CDR1 is SGHTA and CDR2 is FQGNSA. Using immunoSEQ multiplex PCR, the repertoire was profiled, and TCRdb retains in-frame clones only, with some absent. The data contain 150,000 to 200,000 clones, about 93% of them singletons. The clonotype originates from an adult who received the AZD1222 COVID-19 vaccine. Sequencing used peripheral blood, obtained 28 days after the second AZD1222 dose. V gene TRBV7-2 combines with J gene TRBJ1-2; no firm D call. The CDR3 here is CASSRELWGYTF. CDR3 bases: TGTGCCAGCAGCAGAGAATTATGGGGCTACACCTTC.